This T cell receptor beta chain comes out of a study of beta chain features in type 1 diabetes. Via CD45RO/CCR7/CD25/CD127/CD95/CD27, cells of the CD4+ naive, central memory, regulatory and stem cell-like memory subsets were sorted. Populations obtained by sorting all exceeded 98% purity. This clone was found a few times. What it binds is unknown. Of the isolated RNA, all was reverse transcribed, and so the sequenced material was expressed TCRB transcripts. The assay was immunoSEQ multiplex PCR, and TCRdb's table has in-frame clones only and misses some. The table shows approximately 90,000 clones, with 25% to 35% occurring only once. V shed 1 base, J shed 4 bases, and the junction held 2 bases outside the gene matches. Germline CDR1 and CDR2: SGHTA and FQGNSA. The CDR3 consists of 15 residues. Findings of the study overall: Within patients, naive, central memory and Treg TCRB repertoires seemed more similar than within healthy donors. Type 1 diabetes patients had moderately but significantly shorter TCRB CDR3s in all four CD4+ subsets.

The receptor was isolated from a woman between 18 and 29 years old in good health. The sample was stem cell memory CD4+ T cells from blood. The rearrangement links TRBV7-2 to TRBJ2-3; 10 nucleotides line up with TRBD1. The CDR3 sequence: CASSLGDRGSDTQYF. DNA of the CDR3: TGTGCCAGCAGCTTAGGGGACAGGGGCTCAGATACGCAGTATTTT.